The T cell receptor (beta chain) described here comes from a study of OX40 agonist ivuxolimab in advanced cancers. Libraries were prepared by immunoSEQ multiplex PCR; TCRdb keeps only in-frame clonotypes and omits some of them. In the table there are 55,000 to 70,000 clones, about 88% of which are singletons. In this sample, this clone turned up a few times. Its antigen is unidentified. Germline V gives CDR1 MNHEY, CDR2 SVGAGI. The CDR3 spans 13 residues. V shed 8 bases and J shed 4 bases, with 12 bases lying between them. The study, taken as a whole, reports: Among the lowest levels of clonal expansion were found in partial responders at 0.1-3.0 mg/kg. The expanded peripheral T cells' antigen specificity was not determined.

The gene calls are TRBV6-5 and TRBJ1-5, with D unclear. This specimen was CD4+ or CD8+ T cells sorted from blood, taken in a trial of the OX40 agonist ivuxolimab. This receptor was obtained from an adult with an advanced solid tumor such as melanoma, head and neck, liver or kidney cancer. The CDR3 protein is CASQRDGNQPQHF. DNA of the CDR3: TGTGCCAGCCAACGAGACGGGAATCAGCCCCAGCATTTT.